A selection of T cell receptor beta chains follows, all from one sample in a study of naive and memory T cell subsets. Each CDR3 protein is one row after TCRdb ran MiXCR on the 5' RACE reads. Among about 62,000 distinct CDR3 sequences listed, more than 6.5% were seen once. These receptors all come from a female donor in good health. The CDR3 runs from the conserved cysteine through the conserved F or W. The order of the fields is D gene, J gene, V gene, clone size, CDR3 DNA, CDR3 protein. The D gene is left open where the match is weak. The size entry is marked missing in some rows and otherwise reads once, few, many or a size class.

d_gene: NA
j_gene: TRBJ1-2
v_gene: TRBV5-1
abundance: many
CDR3nt: TGCGCCAGCAGCTTGGGTCTGGGGTTTGACTATGGCTACACCTTC
CDR3aa: CASSLGLGFDYGYTF

d_gene: NA
j_gene: TRBJ1-1
v_gene: TRBV7-8
abundance: many
CDR3nt: TGTGCCAGCAGCTTAGACGGGAGCACTGAAGCTTTCTTT
CDR3aa: CASSLDGSTEAFF

d_gene: TRBD2
j_gene: TRBJ2-3
v_gene: TRBV24-1
abundance: many
CDR3nt: TGTGCCACCAGTGATCGGAGACTAGCGAAGACAGATACGCAGTATTTT
CDR3aa: CATSDRRLAKTDTQYF

d_gene: NA
j_gene: TRBJ1-5
v_gene: TRBV12-3/TRBV12-4
abundance: NA
CDR3nt: TGTGCCAGCAGTCATAGAGGTGGCACCCAGCCCCAGAATTTT
CDR3aa: CASSHRGGTQPQNF

d_gene: TRBD1
j_gene: TRBJ2-2
v_gene: TRBV29-1
abundance: many
CDR3nt: TGCAGCGCCCCGGGACAGGGGAGAACCGGGGAGCTGTTTTTT
CDR3aa: CSAPGQGRTGELFF

d_gene: NA
j_gene: TRBJ2-5
v_gene: TRBV12-3/TRBV12-4
abundance: few
CDR3nt: TGTGCCAGCAGTTTAGCGCCCAACTATGAGACCCAGTACTTC
CDR3aa: CASSLAPNYETQYF

d_gene: TRBD2
j_gene: TRBJ2-7
v_gene: TRBV12-5
abundance: few
CDR3nt: TGTGCTAGTGGTTGGGGGGACAGAGCTAGCGGGGATGTCGAGCAGTACTTC
CDR3aa: CASGWGDRASGDVEQYF

d_gene: TRBD1
j_gene: TRBJ2-7
v_gene: TRBV4-1
abundance: few
CDR3nt: TGCGCCAGCAGCGCACAGGGGGCTAACGAGCAGTACTTC
CDR3aa: CASSAQGANEQYF

d_gene: NA
j_gene: TRBJ1-5
v_gene: TRBV20-1
abundance: many
CDR3nt: TGCAGTGCTAGAGCGGCCATAACGGGCCCCCATCAGCCCCAGCATTTT
CDR3aa: CSARAAITGPHQPQHF

d_gene: TRBD1
j_gene: TRBJ2-3
v_gene: TRBV15
abundance: NA
CDR3nt: TGTGCCACCAGCAGAGATCCCAAGGACAGGGTGGGAGACACAGATACGCAGTATTTT
CDR3aa: CATSRDPKDRVGDTDTQYF

d_gene: NA
j_gene: TRBJ1-1
v_gene: TRBV12-3/TRBV12-4
abundance: few
CDR3nt: TGTGCCAGCAGAGGACGGAGGACCTTTATGAACACTGAAGCTTTCTTT
CDR3aa: CASRGRRTFMNTEAFF

d_gene: NA
j_gene: TRBJ1-1
v_gene: TRBV12-3/TRBV12-4
abundance: NA
CDR3nt: TGTGCCAGCAGTTTTAGTATGAAGAACACTGAAGCTTTCTTT
CDR3aa: CASSFSMKNTEAFF

d_gene: NA
j_gene: TRBJ2-5
v_gene: TRBV20-1
abundance: NA
CDR3nt: TGCAGTGCTAGAGATCTATCGGGGACCTCCCAAGAGACCCAGTACTTC
CDR3aa: CSARDLSGTSQETQYF

d_gene: NA
j_gene: TRBJ2-2
v_gene: TRBV19
abundance: NA
CDR3nt: TGTGCCAGTAGTAGTTGGATGGCCAACACCGGGGAGCTGTTTTTT
CDR3aa: CASSSWMANTGELFF

d_gene: NA
j_gene: TRBJ2-3
v_gene: TRBV7-9
abundance: many
CDR3nt: TGTGCCAGCAGCTTAGAGGGAACAGATACGCAGTATTTT
CDR3aa: CASSLEGTDTQYF

d_gene: NA
j_gene: TRBJ1-6
v_gene: TRBV4-1
abundance: NA
CDR3nt: TGCGCCAGCAGCCTTAACCCGAGGCTGGGGAATTCACCCCTCCACTTT
CDR3aa: CASSLNPRLGNSPLHF

d_gene: NA
j_gene: TRBJ2-3
v_gene: TRBV29-1
abundance: NA
CDR3nt: TGCAGCACTCGCACAGATACGCAGTATTTT
CDR3aa: CSTRTDTQYF

d_gene: NA
j_gene: TRBJ1-4
v_gene: TRBV6-1
abundance: few
CDR3nt: TGTGCCAGCAGTGATCCCGGTAGGGGTCTCTTTAATGAAAAACTGTTTTTT
CDR3aa: CASSDPGRGLFNEKLFF

d_gene: NA
j_gene: TRBJ2-2
v_gene: TRBV7-3
abundance: few
CDR3nt: TGTGCCAGCAGCTCCGCGGGGAACACCGGGGAGCTGTTTTTT
CDR3aa: CASSSAGNTGELFF

d_gene: TRBD2
j_gene: TRBJ2-1
v_gene: TRBV20-1
abundance: many
CDR3nt: TGCAGTGCTAGAGATCCCCCTAGCGGAGGGGACAATGAGCAGTTCTTC
CDR3aa: CSARDPPSGGDNEQFF

d_gene: NA
j_gene: TRBJ1-2
v_gene: TRBV4-2
abundance: many
CDR3nt: TGTGCCAGCAGCCAACCGGACTATGGCTACACCTTC
CDR3aa: CASSQPDYGYTF

d_gene: TRBD1
j_gene: TRBJ1-1
v_gene: TRBV25-1
abundance: many
CDR3nt: TGTGCCAGCAAAAGGACAGGGGGCCGGACTGAAGCTTTCTTT
CDR3aa: CASKRTGGRTEAFF

d_gene: NA
j_gene: TRBJ2-7
v_gene: TRBV4-1
abundance: NA
CDR3nt: TGCGCCAGCAGCCAAGATAGGCAAGACTACGAGCAGTACTTC
CDR3aa: CASSQDRQDYEQYF

d_gene: NA
j_gene: TRBJ2-1
v_gene: TRBV19
abundance: NA
CDR3nt: TGTGCCAGTAGAGTAGCGAGCTCCTACAATGAGCAGTTCTTC
CDR3aa: CASRVASSYNEQFF

d_gene: TRBD1
j_gene: TRBJ2-7
v_gene: TRBV7-9
abundance: few
CDR3nt: TGTGCCAGCAGCTCGGACAGGGGAAGGTACGAGCAGTACTTC
CDR3aa: CASSSDRGRYEQYF

d_gene: NA
j_gene: TRBJ2-3
v_gene: TRBV9
abundance: few
CDR3nt: TGTGCCAGCAGCGTAGAAGTTAGCACAGATACGCAGTATTTT
CDR3aa: CASSVEVSTDTQYF

d_gene: NA
j_gene: TRBJ1-1
v_gene: TRBV29-1
abundance: many
CDR3nt: TGCAGCGTTGACTCGGGGGGTGGCACTGAAGCTTTCTTT
CDR3aa: CSVDSGGGTEAFF

d_gene: NA
j_gene: TRBJ1-2
v_gene: TRBV7-9
abundance: many
CDR3nt: TGTGCCAGCAGCAATCCTGCGGGCAGCCGGGTTGGCTACACCTTC
CDR3aa: CASSNPAGSRVGYTF

d_gene: NA
j_gene: TRBJ2-1
v_gene: TRBV7-9
abundance: NA
CDR3nt: TGTGCCAGCAGCTTGGAACAGGGTACTTACAATGAGCAGTTCTTC
CDR3aa: CASSLEQGTYNEQFF

d_gene: NA
j_gene: TRBJ1-5
v_gene: TRBV7-2
abundance: many
CDR3nt: TGTGCCAGCAGCTCACAGGGCCTCAATCAGCCCCAGCATTTT
CDR3aa: CASSSQGLNQPQHF

d_gene: NA
j_gene: TRBJ1-2
v_gene: TRBV5-1
abundance: few
CDR3nt: TGCGCCAGCAGCTTGCAGACTAACTATGGCTACACCTTC
CDR3aa: CASSLQTNYGYTF

d_gene: TRBD2
j_gene: TRBJ2-1
v_gene: TRBV12-3/TRBV12-4
abundance: NA
CDR3nt: TGTGCCAGCAGGGGACTAGCGGGGCGAAATTACAATGAGCAGTTCTTC
CDR3aa: CASRGLAGRNYNEQFF

d_gene: TRBD1
j_gene: TRBJ2-5
v_gene: TRBV12-3/TRBV12-4
abundance: NA
CDR3nt: TGTGCCAGCAGCCCGCAGGACAGGGGAGAGACCCAGTACTTC
CDR3aa: CASSPQDRGETQYF

d_gene: NA
j_gene: TRBJ1-1
v_gene: TRBV20-1
abundance: few
CDR3nt: TGCAGTGCTAGAGATCCCAAGAACACTGAAGCTTTCTTT
CDR3aa: CSARDPKNTEAFF

d_gene: TRBD1
j_gene: TRBJ2-7
v_gene: TRBV29-1
abundance: few
CDR3nt: TGCAGCGTCGCTCGGGACAGTGATTCCTACGAGCAGTACTTC
CDR3aa: CSVARDSDSYEQYF

d_gene: NA
j_gene: TRBJ2-2
v_gene: TRBV6-1
abundance: NA
CDR3nt: TGTGCCAGCAGTGAAAGTTGGGGGAACACCGGGGAGCTGTTTTTT
CDR3aa: CASSESWGNTGELFF

d_gene: NA
j_gene: TRBJ1-2
v_gene: TRBV4-2
abundance: NA
CDR3nt: TGTGCCAGCAGCCAAGATTTAGGGTCGGCGGCTGGCTACACCTTC
CDR3aa: CASSQDLGSAAGYTF

d_gene: TRBD2
j_gene: TRBJ2-7
v_gene: TRBV5-1
abundance: NA
CDR3nt: TGCGCCAGTGGCGGGAGTGGCTACGAGCAGTACTTC
CDR3aa: CASGGSGYEQYF

d_gene: NA
j_gene: TRBJ1-1
v_gene: TRBV29-1
abundance: once
CDR3nt: TGCAGCGTTGAAGATACCCGGGCGGGGAACACTGAAGCTTTCTTT
CDR3aa: CSVEDTRAGNTEAFF

d_gene: NA
j_gene: TRBJ1-5
v_gene: TRBV20-1
abundance: NA
CDR3nt: TGCAGTGCCCCGTTGACTACTAGCAATCAGCCCCAGCATTTT
CDR3aa: CSAPLTTSNQPQHF

d_gene: NA
j_gene: TRBJ1-3
v_gene: TRBV3-1
abundance: NA
CDR3nt: TGTGCCAGCAGCCAAGAGCGGGGCAGCCTCTCTGGAAACACCATATATTTT
CDR3aa: CASSQERGSLSGNTIYF

d_gene: NA
j_gene: TRBJ2-7
v_gene: TRBV7-8
abundance: NA
CDR3nt: TGTGCCAGCAGCAAGGGACTGTTCGCTTCTATCTACGAGCAGTACTTC
CDR3aa: CASSKGLFASIYEQYF

d_gene: NA
j_gene: TRBJ2-5
v_gene: TRBV11-2
abundance: many
CDR3nt: TGTGCCAGCAGCTTAGACAGGGGAGAGGAGACCCAGTACTTC
CDR3aa: CASSLDRGEETQYF

d_gene: NA
j_gene: TRBJ2-7
v_gene: TRBV14
abundance: few
CDR3nt: TGTGCCAGCAGCTCTGGACAGCAGATGAGCTACGAGCAGTACTTC
CDR3aa: CASSSGQQMSYEQYF

d_gene: NA
j_gene: TRBJ1-5
v_gene: TRBV6-2/TRBV6-3
abundance: many
CDR3nt: TGTGCCAGCAGTCTAAGAAGGGACGAATATAGCAATCAGCCCCAGCATTTT
CDR3aa: CASSLRRDEYSNQPQHF

d_gene: TRBD1
j_gene: TRBJ2-5
v_gene: TRBV12-3/TRBV12-4
abundance: few
CDR3nt: TGTGCCAGCAGTGCCTTCGGACAGGGGGCAGAGACCCAGTACTTC
CDR3aa: CASSAFGQGAETQYF